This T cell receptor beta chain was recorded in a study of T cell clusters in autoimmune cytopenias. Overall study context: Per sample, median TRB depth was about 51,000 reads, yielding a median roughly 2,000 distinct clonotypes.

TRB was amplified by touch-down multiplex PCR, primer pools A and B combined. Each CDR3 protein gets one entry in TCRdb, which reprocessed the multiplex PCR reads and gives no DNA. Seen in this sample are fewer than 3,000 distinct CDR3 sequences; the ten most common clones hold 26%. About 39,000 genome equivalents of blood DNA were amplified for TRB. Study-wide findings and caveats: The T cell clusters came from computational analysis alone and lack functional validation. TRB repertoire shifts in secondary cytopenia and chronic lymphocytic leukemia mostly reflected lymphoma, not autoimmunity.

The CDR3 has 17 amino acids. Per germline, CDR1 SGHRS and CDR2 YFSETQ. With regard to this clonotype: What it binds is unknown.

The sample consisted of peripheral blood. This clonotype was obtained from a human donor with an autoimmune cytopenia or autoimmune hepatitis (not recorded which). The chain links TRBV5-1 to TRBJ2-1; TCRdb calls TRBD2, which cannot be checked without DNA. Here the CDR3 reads CASSLAPGLAGVDEQFF.